What follows describes a single T cell receptor (beta chain). The data belong to a study of shared clonotypes between healthy human individuals. Study information: Every donor yielded three CD4 naive, three CD4 memory, two CD8 naive and one CD8 memory plate.

Using immunoSEQ multiplex PCR, the repertoire was profiled, and TCRdb retains in-frame clones only, with some absent. Here the sample spans about 120,000 clones, around 68% being singletons. This CDR3 is built from 15 residues. Losses at the gene ends were 2 bases for V and 5 bases for J; bases not matched to a gene: 5. Germline CDR1 MNHNS, CDR2 SASEGT. CCR7-negative CD45RA+ TemRA cells were combined with CD45RO+ cells to form CD8 memory. Sequencing input: memory CD8+ T cells sorted from blood. As to subset: CD45RO+ cells pooled with CCR7-negative TemRA cells. The V call is TRBV6-1, the J call TRBJ2-1; TRBD2 matches at 8 bases. This sequence was found in a woman aged 25-40 years in good health. The CDR3 region is CASSELAGQNNEQFF. The CDR3, as DNA: TGTGCCAGCAGTGAACTAGCGGGCCAGAACAATGAGCAGTTCTTC.